This T cell receptor beta chain came from a study of blood T cell repertoires in COVID-19. At the level of the study: From the United States, Italy and Spain came samples of acute and convalescent COVID-19.

The V and J ends lost 6 bases and 7 bases respectively, with 27 bases between them. This CDR3 has 18 residues. Germline lookup yields CDR1 SGHVS and CDR2 FNYEAQ. In the original workflow: Cell counts per sample came from amplifying reference gene primers. This table comes from immunoSEQ multiplex PCR, and its TCRdb copy is limited to in-frame clones, with some not included. That table supplies the V and J calls and clone size; D and trimming were determined from the DNA. Of under 70,000 clones listed, 90% were seen once; the top ten hold around 14%. The TCR comes from a human donor with active COVID-19. The donor label of this sample is uncertain. Sequencing used peripheral blood. The chain couples TRBV7-6 to TRBJ2-2; tentative D call: TRBD2 (5 bases). The CDR3 nucleotides are TGTGCCAGCAGACCCCGCGGTAGCTCGCAAGGAGGTGGCGGGGAGCTGTTTTTT. Its protein product is CASRPRGSSQGGGGELFF. Full variable domain (outside the CDR3, taken from reference TRBV7-6 and TRBJ2-2): GAGVSQSPRYKVTKRGQDVALRCDPISGHVSLYWYRQALGQGPEFLTYFNYEAQQDKSGLPNDRFSAERPEGSISTLTIQRTEQRDSAMYRCASRPRGSSQGGGGELFFGEGSRLTVL.